The 22 T cell receptor beta chains below all came from one sample that was sequenced in a study of beta chain features in type 1 diabetes. Findings of the study overall: Shortening of TCRB CDR3s, moderate but significant, appeared in all four CD4+ subsets of Type 1 diabetes patients.

No antigens are known for them. The sequenced template was cDNA made from the entire isolated RNA. Clones were sequenced by immunoSEQ multiplex PCR, and TCRdb holds only the in-frame ones, with some missing. The data show about 650,000 clones, approximately 13% seen once. Input material: naive CD4+ T cells from blood. The receptor set was obtained from a man aged 30 to 45 with type 1 diabetes.

The V gene is TRBV9, the J gene TRBJ2-5; 7 nucleotides align to TRBD1. CDR1 and CDR2 from the germline V gene are SGDLS and YYNGEE. Trimming cost V 4 bases and J 5 bases; bases outside gene matches: 8. This CDR3 spans 14 amino acids. The CDR3 here is CASSPAGGRETQYF. For the CDR3, the DNA is TGTGCCAGCAGCCCCGCAGGGGGTAGGGAGACCCAGTACTTC.

This chain uses TRBV25-1 with TRBJ2-1; 10 bases match TRBD2. V lost 5 bases to trimming and J lost 4 bases; unmatched junction nucleotides: 8. Germline CDR1 MGHDK, CDR2 SYGVNS. This CDR3 spans 16 amino acids. In DNA, the CDR3 is TGTGCCAGCAGTAAAAGAGCGGGGGGGCCGTACAATGAGCAGTTCTTC. Translated: CASSKRAGGPYNEQFF.

This clone was observed a few times. The CDR3 coding sequence is TGTGCCAGTAGCCCCTCCGCGCAGGGGCGATCCCAGTACTTC. It is translated as CASSPSAQGRSQYF. The chain uses TRBV19 and TRBJ2-7; a possible D gene is TRBD1 (6 bases). The ends were cut back, 6 bases at V and 10 bases at J, with 22 bases in the middle. The germline gives CDR1 LNHDA, CDR2 SQIVND (reference sequence). The CDR3 is 14 residues long.

This chain connects TRBV6-5 to TRBJ2-6; D remains unclear. Looked up from germline, CDR1 is MNHEY and CDR2 is SVGAGI. V was clipped by 5 bases and J by 0 bases, with 8 bases between them. The CDR3 contains 15 residues. In DNA form, the CDR3 reads TGTGCCAGCAGTACACTCAGCTCTGGGGCCAACGTCCTGACTTTC. Amino acid sequence: CASSTLSSGANVLTF.

This sequence joins TRBV18 and TRBJ2-1; 8 bases agree with TRBD1. Germline V lookup: CDR1 KGHSH, CDR2 LQKENI. The CDR3 is 15 amino acids. V lost 1 base to trimming and J lost 7 bases; unmatched junction nucleotides: 6. CDR3 DNA sequence: TGTGCCAGCTCACCACTCCAGGGGGCTTTGAATGAGCAGTTCTTC. Its translation: CASSPLQGALNEQFF.

A word on this clone: This sample also contains other DNA sequences that code for the same CDR3. This chain joins TRBV27 and TRBJ2-3; D is ambiguous. Germline V CDR1 and CDR2: MNHEY, SMNVEV (reference sequence). This CDR3 region has 11 residues. The ends were cut back, 4 bases at V and 5 bases at J, with 4 bases in the middle. CDR3 in DNA: TGTGCCAGCAGTTCTCGAGATACGCAGTATTTT. Amino acids: CASSSRDTQYF.

The rearrangement links TRBV5-1 to TRBJ1-2; D is uncertain. The CDR3 length is 13 residues. The V and J ends lost 1 base and 2 bases respectively, with 6 bases between them. The germline V gene encodes CDR1 SGHRS and CDR2 YFSETQ. The CDR3 loop reads CASSLTFNYGYTF. CDR3 DNA: TGCGCCAGCAGCTTGACATTCAACTATGGCTACACCTTC.

This clone was seen a handful of times. The chain carries TRBV5-4 and TRBJ1-2; TRBD1 matches 8 bases. Germline lookup yields CDR1 SGHNT and CDR2 YYREEE (reference sequence). The CDR3 covers 14 residues. V trimming: 4 bases; J trimming: 3 bases; junction bases outside the gene matches: 5. The CDR3 sequence is CASSQPGQDYGYTF. The DNA for the CDR3 is TGTGCCAGCAGCCAGCCGGGACAGGACTATGGCTACACCTTC.

This clone appeared a few times. The chain couples TRBV29-1 to TRBJ1-1, with TRBD1 as a possible D gene (5 bases). CDR1 and CDR2 (germline): SQVTM, ANQGSEA. The CDR3 totals 13 residues. The V end was cut by 6 bases, the J end by 1 base, with 12 bases between. This CDR3 reads CSVAGRANTEAFF. CDR3 in DNA: TGCAGCGTCGCGGGACGGGCGAACACTGAAGCTTTCTTT.

The chain carries TRBV7-9 and TRBJ1-1; no clear D gene. Germline V gives CDR1 SEHNR, CDR2 FQNEAQ (reference sequence). CDR3 length equals 13 residues. V lost 7 bases to trimming and J lost 3 bases, with 12 bases between them. CDR3 coding DNA: TGTGCCAGCAAAGTCCAGGAGGACACTGAAGCTTTCTTT. Its translation: CASKVQEDTEAFF.

This clone was detected only a few times. V and J are TRBV7-2 and TRBJ2-4; D possibly corresponds to TRBD2 (5 bases). CDR3 length: 15 amino acids. V lost 1 base, J lost 0 bases, and 7 bases lay in between. The germline V gene encodes CDR1 SGHTA and CDR2 FQGNSA. The CDR3, as DNA: TGTGCCAGCAGCTTAGGCCGGGGAGCCAAAAACATTCAGTACTTC. It is translated as CASSLGRGAKNIQYF.

The J gene is TRBJ2-3, the V gene TRBV7-9; TRBD2 matches at 7 bases. Per germline, CDR1 SEHNR and CDR2 FQNEAQ (reference sequence). With V trimmed by 7 bases and J by 4 bases, 14 bases remained unmatched. The CDR3 covers 16 residues. As DNA, the CDR3 is TGTGCCAGCACCCCCAGGGAGGGAGGTGTTTCAGATACGCAGTATTTT. Translating it yields CASTPREGGVSDTQYF.

The chain uses TRBV6-5 and TRBJ2-7; possibly TRBD1 or TRBD2 for D (6 bases each). Germline CDR1 and CDR2: MNHEY and SVGAGI. The length of the CDR3 is 14 residues. Trimming removed 2 bases from V and 5 bases from J, with 13 bases in between. The CDR3 is CASSYGSGEDEQYF. For the CDR3, the DNA is TGTGCCAGCAGTTACGGATCAGGGGAGGACGAGCAGTACTTC.

This clone was counted between two and nine times. This chain uses TRBV9 with TRBJ2-1; no clear D gene. This CDR3 is 15 amino acids long. The V and J ends lost 7 bases and 0 bases respectively, with 14 bases between them. Looked up from germline, CDR1 is SGDLS and CDR2 is YYNGEE. The CDR3 spells CASARRISSYNEQFF. DNA for the CDR3: TGTGCCAGCGCCCGCCGAATTAGCTCCTACAATGAGCAGTTCTTC.

V usage is TRBV2 and J usage is TRBJ1-6; D unresolved. The CDR3 consists of 14 residues. Trimming pared 7 bases from V and 0 bases from J, leaving 7 bases between. Germline lookup yields CDR1 SNHLY and CDR2 FYNNEI. DNA of the CDR3: TGTGCCAGCATTCGGAGCTCCTATAATTCACCCCTCCACTTT. Translating gives CASIRSSYNSPLHF.

V is TRBV12-5 and J is TRBJ2-2, with TRBD1 as a possible D gene (6 bases). Germline CDR1 LGHNT, CDR2 FRNRAP. Trimming shortened V by 6 bases and J by 4 bases, and 9 bases separated the two germline ends. This CDR3 contains 13 residues. The CDR3 spells CASGTGGTGELFF. CDR3 sequence (DNA): TGTGCTAGTGGGACAGGCGGCACCGGGGAGCTGTTTTTT.

This clone was observed a handful of times. CDR3 amino acids: CASSRQGDGYTF. The DNA for the CDR3 is TGTGCCAGCAGCCGACAGGGAGATGGCTACACCTTC. V and J are TRBV7-9 and TRBJ1-2; TRBD1 agrees at 7 bases. V gave up 5 bases and J gave up 6 bases; unmatched junction bases: 3. In germline, CDR1 is SEHNR, CDR2 FQNEAQ (reference sequence). The CDR3 is made up of 12 amino acids. The full variable domain, rest sourced from reference TRBV7-9 and TRBJ1-2, is DTGVSQNPRHKITKRGQNVTFRCDPISEHNRLYWYRQTLGQGPEFLTYFQNEAQLEKSRLLSDRFSAERPKGSFSTLEIQRTEQGDSAMYLCASSRQGDGYTFGSGTRLTVV.

This clone turned up a few times. The chain couples TRBV2 to TRBJ1-2; the D is unclear. CDR1 and CDR2 (germline): SNHLY, FYNNEI. The length of the CDR3 is 13 residues. Trimming took 2 bases from V and 3 from J, leaving 7 bases between them. The CDR3, as DNA: TGTGCCAGCAGTGAACAGGATTACTATGGCTACACCTTC. Translation: CASSEQDYYGYTF.

This clone was counted only a few times. The chain uses TRBV27 and TRBJ2-1; TRBD2 might be the D (6 bases). The CDR3 sequence is 16 residues long. Trimming stripped 4 bases from V and 7 bases from J, with 20 bases between. Germline values: CDR1 MNHEY, CDR2 SMNVEV (reference sequence). DNA of the CDR3: TGTGCCAGCAGTTCCGTGGCGGGGCGCCCGGGAAATGAGCAGTTCTTC. Amino acid sequence: CASSSVAGRPGNEQFF.

The V and J genes are TRBV7-9 and TRBJ2-1, with 7 bases lining up with TRBD1. V lost 5 bases, J lost 9 bases, and 13 bases stayed unmatched. This CDR3 contains 15 residues. In germline, CDR1 is SEHNR, CDR2 FQNEAQ (reference sequence). The DNA for the CDR3 is TGTGCCAGCAGCCACCACAGGGGCCGCATCAGTGAGCAGTTCTTC. The encoded protein is CASSHHRGRISEQFF.

This chain links TRBV6-5 with TRBJ1-1; unclear D gene. Germline CDR1 and CDR2: MNHEY and SVGAGI. V was shortened by 7 bases and J by 7 bases, with 19 bases between the two germline ends. CDR3 size: 14 residues. CDR3 sequence reads: CASTPGNRLVEAFF. DNA for the CDR3: TGTGCCAGCACCCCCGGAAACCGGCTTGTTGAAGCTTTCTTT.

This clone was detected only a few times. The chain is built from TRBV25-1 and TRBJ2-5; D is ambiguous. Germline loops: CDR1 MGHDK, CDR2 SYGVNS. The CDR3 loop spans 13 amino acids. The V end was cut by 1 base, the J end by 4 bases, with 7 bases between. The CDR3 here is CASSESSLETQYF. CDR3 coding DNA: TGTGCCAGCAGTGAATCGTCTTTAGAGACCCAGTACTTC.